This TCR beta chain originates from a study of identical twins. TCRdb itself ran the 5' RACE reads through MiXCR, one entry per CDR3 protein. The sample yields fewer than 650,000 distinct CDR3 sequences, roughly 6.6% seen once. All of the donors were Caucasians in good health. In the case of this clonotype: The antigen remains unidentified.

V was pared by 5 bases and J by 5 bases, with 15 bases between. The CDR3 sequence is 15 residues long. Germline V gives CDR1 SEHNR, CDR2 FQNEAQ (reference sequence). Study observations and caveats: Invariant populations such as MAIT and iNKT cells could partly muddle zero-insertion analyses.

These data were also filed under a second study, of yellow fever vaccine responses in identical twins. That report notes: Twins reportedly mounted vaccine T cell responses that seemed partly convergent, partly personalized.

J is TRBJ1-4 and V is TRBV7-9, with D possibly matching TRBD1 (6 bases). The clonotype was recovered from a woman younger than 30 in good health. The sample comprised PBMCs. The CDR3 protein is CASSPDMGANEKLFF. CDR3 in DNA: TGTGCCAGCAGCCCCGACATGGGGGCAAATGAAAAACTGTTTTTT.